These 17 T cell receptor beta chains were all obtained from the same sample, sequenced in a study of response to subunit inactivated influenza vaccine. TCRdb reprocessed the RT-PCR reads with MiXCR, giving one entry per CDR3 protein. The table has 650,000 to 800,000 distinct CDR3 sequences, approximately 15% seen once; the top ten hold 6% to 8%. Sequences were derived from PBMCs from blood, sampled around 14 days before vaccination. These receptors all come from a man in his forties or fifties who received an inactivated influenza vaccine.

This clonotype was seen more than once but under ten times. V and J are TRBV20-1 and TRBJ2-1, with TRBD2 matching 8 bases. The J segment lost 9 bases and the V segment lost 6 bases, leaving 10 bases of the junction unmatched. CDR1 DFQATT and CDR2 SNEGSKA come from the germline V gene (reference sequence). The CDR3 has 13 residues. This chain's CDR3 is CSASAGVNGEQFF. The CDR3 bases are TGCAGTGCCTCAGCGGGAGTGAACGGTGAGCAGTTCTTC.

This clonotype occurred a few times. The rearrangement uses TRBV6-1 and TRBJ2-3, with 8 bases lining up with TRBD1. The CDR3 extends over 15 amino acids. Germline CDR1 reads MNHNS; CDR2 reads SASEGT. V lost 6 bases to trimming and J lost 2 bases; unmatched junction nucleotides: 7. In DNA form, the CDR3 reads TGTGCCAGCAGACCTGGACAGGGAAACACAGATACGCAGTATTTT. It specifies CASRPGQGNTDTQYF.

This rearrangement joins TRBV6-5 to TRBJ2-3; D perhaps matches TRBD1 (5 bases). Germline V gene sequence: CDR1 MNHEY, CDR2 SVGAGI. Trimming removed 0 bases at V and 1 base at J, with 8 bases between. The CDR3 has 15 residues. The DNA for the CDR3 is TGTGCCAGCAGTTACTCAGGGGCCCGCACAGATACGCAGTATTTT. Amino acid sequence: CASSYSGARTDTQYF.

The V gene is TRBV6-1, the J gene TRBJ1-5, with D hard to call. Germline V gene data show CDR1 as MNHNS and CDR2 as SASEGT. The CDR3 sequence is 15 residues long. V gave up 5 bases and J gave up 2 bases, with 13 bases separating them. CDR3 nucleotides: TGTGCCAGCAGTCCGGACCCCGGAGGCAATCAGCCCCAGCATTTT. It translates to CASSPDPGGNQPQHF.

The V gene is TRBV20-1, the J gene TRBJ2-7; D is unclear. The CDR3 extends over 15 amino acids. Germline lookup yields CDR1 DFQATT and CDR2 SNEGSKA (reference sequence). Trimming cost V 3 bases and J 1 base, with 16 bases left between them. The DNA for the CDR3 is TGCAGTGCTAGTTCGGACGGCTCGTGGTCCTACGAGCAGTACTTC. Translation: CSASSDGSWSYEQYF.

This chain links TRBV9 with TRBJ1-1; TRBD1 matches 9 bases. Per the germline V gene, CDR1 is SGDLS and CDR2 is YYNGEE. The CDR3 is made up of 13 amino acids. V shed 7 bases and J 4 bases; nucleotides not matched to a gene: 5. CDR3 region: CASGKDRGTEAFF. The DNA for the CDR3 is TGTGCCAGCGGCAAGGACAGGGGCACTGAAGCTTTCTTT.

The chain is built from TRBV20-1 and TRBJ2-1; 9 bases match TRBD2. Germline CDR1 DFQATT, CDR2 SNEGSKA (reference sequence). J was trimmed by 9 bases and V by 6 bases; bases with no gene match: 21. The CDR3 has 17 residues. The CDR3 sequence is CSALPGGPSGVGREQFF. DNA of the CDR3: TGCAGTGCCCTTCCTGGGGGGCCTAGCGGGGTGGGTCGTGAGCAGTTCTTC.

This clonotype was counted between two and nine times. The chain carries TRBV24-1 and TRBJ2-2; D ambiguous. The V end was cut by 6 bases, the J end by 6 bases, with 13 bases between. This CDR3 contains 14 residues. Germline assignment: CDR1 KGHDR and CDR2 SFDVKD. The CDR3 sequence is CATSPYQSAGELFF. The CDR3 nucleotides read TGTGCCACCAGTCCCTACCAGTCGGCCGGGGAGCTGTTTTTT.

J is TRBJ2-1 and V is TRBV12-3 or TRBV12-4; D might be TRBD1 (7 bases). This CDR3 contains 14 residues. V was trimmed by 6 bases and J by 5 bases, leaving 14 bases between them. The CDR3 DNA is TGTGCCAGCAGGCTGGAGGGGGCCAACAATGAGCAGTTCTTC. As protein: CASRLEGANNEQFF.

The chain combines TRBV7-9 with TRBJ2-7; 9 bases agree with TRBD1. This CDR3 has 15 residues. Trimming at V came to 4 bases and at J to 4 bases, leaving 8 bases not matched to a gene. Germline-derived CDR1 and CDR2 are SEHNR and FQNEAQ (reference sequence). CDR3 protein: CASSSRTGVFYEQYF. The CDR3 coding sequence is TGTGCCAGCAGCTCTAGGACAGGGGTCTTTTACGAGCAGTACTTC. Full variable domain (rest looked up from reference TRBV7-9 and TRBJ2-7): DTGVSQNPRHKITKRGQNVTFRCDPISEHNRLYWYRQTLGQGPEFLTYFQNEAQLEKSRLLSDRFSAERPKGSFSTLEIQRTEQGDSAMYLCASSSRTGVFYEQYFGPGTRLTVT.

The CDR3 nucleotides read TGTGCCAGCAGCCAAGATGTCGGACAACCTGAGCAGTACTTC. It encodes CASSQDVGQPEQYF. The V call is TRBV4-2, the J call TRBJ2-7, with D perhaps matching TRBD1 (5 bases). V dropped 0 bases and J dropped 7 bases, with 13 bases sitting between them. Germline loops: CDR1 LGHNA, CDR2 YNFKEQ. The CDR3 loop spans 14 amino acids.

The gene calls are TRBV12-3 or TRBV12-4 and TRBJ2-3, with D unclear. V lost 2 bases, J lost 4 bases, and 4 bases lay in between. This CDR3 region has 12 residues. CDR3 sequence reads: CASSLPPDTQYF. The DNA for the CDR3 is TGTGCCAGCAGTTTACCCCCAGATACGCAGTATTTT.

DNA of the CDR3: TGTGCCAGCAGTTACCCGGAGGGATTGGGGTGGTACAATGAGCAGTTCTTC. As protein: CASSYPEGLGWYNEQFF. The chain employs TRBV6-5 and TRBJ2-1, with D perhaps TRBD2 (6 bases). V was trimmed by 2 bases and J by 4 bases, leaving 18 bases between them. From germline, CDR1 is MNHEY and CDR2 SVGAGI. This CDR3 is 17 amino acids long.

The J gene is TRBJ2-7, the V gene TRBV4-2; 7 bases match TRBD2. Trimming cost V 0 bases and J 6 bases; bases outside gene matches: 5. Germline lookup yields CDR1 LGHNA and CDR2 YNFKEQ. The CDR3 runs 14 residues. CDR3 sequence: CASSQDEGLREQYF. In DNA form, the CDR3 reads TGTGCCAGCAGCCAAGATGAGGGACTACGCGAGCAGTACTTC.

The chain employs TRBV6-5 and TRBJ1-2; TRBD1 might be the D (5 bases). The CDR3 has 13 amino acids. The ends were cut back, 4 bases at V and 8 bases at J, with 14 bases in the middle. Germline V lookup: CDR1 MNHEY, CDR2 SVGAGI. CDR3 nucleotides: TGTGCCAGCAGTTTTCAGGGAGTTGAGGGCTACACCTTC. This translates into CASSFQGVEGYTF.

The chain uses TRBV9 and TRBJ2-2, with D maybe TRBD2 (5 bases). Trimming removed 0 bases from V and 7 bases from J, with 10 bases in between. The CDR3 length is 14 residues. In germline, CDR1 is SGDLS, CDR2 YYNGEE. CDR3 region: CASSVGGLSGELFF. The CDR3 DNA is TGTGCCAGCAGCGTAGGAGGGCTTAGCGGGGAGCTGTTTTTT.

This clonotype was counted only a few times. The chain couples TRBV20-1 to TRBJ2-2; D unclear. V was shortened by 4 bases and J by 4 bases, with 13 bases between the two germline ends. The germline gives CDR1 DFQATT, CDR2 SNEGSKA (reference sequence). The CDR3 spans 14 residues. CDR3 protein: CSAKTAAITGELFF. The CDR3 nucleotides read TGCAGTGCTAAGACGGCGGCCATCACCGGGGAGCTGTTTTTT.